This TCR beta chain emerged from a study of T cells in Graves' hyperthyroidism and ophthalmopathy. Overall study findings and caveats: The authors' 13 V-J model separated ophthalmopathy from stable hyperthyroidism.

This clonotype appeared many times. Its target is not known. CDR1 is DFQATT and CDR2 is SNEGSKA in the germline V gene (reference sequence). Trimming shortened V by 5 bases and J by 1 base, and 11 bases separated the two germline ends. This CDR3 contains 13 residues. Any patient presenting with uncontrolled infection, other autoimmune disease, pregnancy or lactation was left out. Using RNA transcripts as the source, TCR beta CDR3 regions were amplified. The HTBI primer set served for first-round RT-PCR of the TCR CDR3. TCRdb used MiXCR to reprocess the multiplex PCR reads, holding one entry per CDR3 protein. This sample has 500,000 or so distinct CDR3 sequences, with around 15% found just once.

The sample consisted of blood. This TCR was recovered from a woman between 25 and 40 years old with Graves' ophthalmopathy. The V gene is TRBV20-1, the J gene TRBJ1-1; possible D gene TRBD1, 6 bases. The CDR3 bases are TGCAGTGCTGGGGGACACGCGAACACTGAAGCTTTCTTT. This sequence encodes CSAGGHANTEAFF.